This T cell receptor (beta chain) was profiled in a study of blood T cells in healthy people across ages. The CDR3 covers 17 residues. Germline V lookup: CDR1 SNHLY, CDR2 FYNNEI. V lost 2 bases to trimming and J lost 5 bases; unmatched junction nucleotides: 12. Through a sample-barcoded 5' primer and a J-beta primer mix, a second PCR was run for roughly 7 to 11 cycles. TCRdb processed the 5' RACE reads anew with MiXCR; each CDR3 protein has one entry. Seen here are roughly 800,000 distinct CDR3 sequences, 20% to 30% observed once, and the top ten hold around 3%. This sample also belongs to another study, concerning T cells of mothers and their children.

This receptor was obtained from a boy younger than 18 in good health. The source material was blood. The V and J genes are TRBV2 and TRBJ2-5, with 9 bases matching TRBD1. DNA of the CDR3: TGTGCCAGCAGTGAAATTCCCTACGGGACAGGGTCGGAGACCCAGTACTTC. It is translated as CASSEIPYGTGSETQYF.